This is a list of T cell receptor beta chains from one sample in a study of cytomegalovirus exposure and HLA in healthy donors. Profiled with immunoSEQ multiplex PCR; TCRdb holds only in-frame clones, not every one. In the table there are about 140,000 clones, just under 85% of which are singletons. The sample consisted of PBMCs. The receptors derive from a woman aged 25 to 39 in good health and CMV-seronegative. Both conserved end residues are part of each CDR3. The order of the fields is V gene, J gene, CDR3 protein.

TRBV7-8	TRBJ2-2	CASSRDSNTGELFF
TRBV5-6	TRBJ1-6	CASSFGTQGAFNSPLHF
TRBV19	TRBJ1-1	CASSMGRVKVVNTEAFF
TRBV7-7	TRBJ2-3	CASSPITDTQYF
TRBV15	TRBJ2-7	CATSPGGSSYEQYF
TRBV10-3	TRBJ1-2	CAISDYDRGDYGYTF
TRBV5-4	TRBJ2-7	CASSRGQGSSYEQYF
TRBV7-6	TRBJ2-3	CASSNSGGAYGTDTQYF
TRBV19	TRBJ2-2	CASIRPGQGLVWNTGELFF
TRBV7-2	TRBJ1-1	CASSLFQDTEAFF
TRBV27	TRBJ2-1	CASSRPGQYNEQFF
TRBV7-2	TRBJ1-2	CASSPWERVNYGYTF
TRBV19	TRBJ1-2	CASSSQIGNGYTF
TRBV6-5	TRBJ2-2	CASSYQTGRNTGELFF
TRBV5-1	TRBJ2-3	CASSGGVGAGTDTQYF
TRBV7-2	TRBJ2-7	CASSLGPSSYEQYF
TRBV29-1	TRBJ1-2	CSVGGGEGYGYTF
TRBV5-8	TRBJ1-1	CASSLYRENTEAFF
TRBV11-3	TRBJ2-3	CASSSSSTDTQYF
TRBV19	TRBJ1-5	CASSIQGLHQPQHF
TRBV9	TRBJ1-2	CASSVAGGKTSGYTF
TRBV19	TRBJ1-4	CASSIVSIRGEKLFF
TRBV14	TRBJ1-1	CASSQVSFLNTEAFF
TRBV29-1	TRBJ1-1	CSVEARANTEAFF
TRBV4-1	TRBJ1-2	CASSQGAIYGYTF
TRBV5-6	TRBJ2-7	CASRLAGGPREQYF
TRBV2	TRBJ2-5	CASSEQAGGGSQYF
TRBV7-9	TRBJ2-7	CASSPGRGAAYEQYF